This T cell receptor beta chain comes out of a study of human T cells and chemical hapten exposure. Study at large: Upper-back patch tests with 0.01% DPC were read at 6 days.

Unique molecular identifiers were attached to individual cDNA molecules during library preparation. Each CDR3 protein is one row after TCRdb ran MiXCR on the RACE reads. This table holds some 400,000 distinct CDR3 sequences, about 4.8% found once. This CDR3 region has 16 residues. CDR1 MNHEY and CDR2 SVGAGI come from the germline V gene. Deletions cut 0 bases from V and 1 base from J, with 12 bases between. Sample time point: patch test 1, 2 weeks after DPC sensitization. Treatment given: therapeutic diphenylcyclopropenone sensitization with weekly scalp DPC. Suited to DPC and affected by alopecia, the donors ranged from 18 to 70 years old. This clonotype has a count of ten or more.

The chain employs TRBV6-5 and TRBJ1-1; D uncertain. The clonotype was recovered from a woman in her forties or fifties with alopecia areata. Some clones in this sample may be carry-over from other donors' samples. Sample: whole blood, taken in connection with sensitization to the hapten diphenylcyclopropenone (DPC). The CDR3 coding sequence is TGTGCCAGCAGTTACTCGAAGACGGGAACGAACACTGAAGCTTTCTTT. This sequence encodes CASSYSKTGTNTEAFF.